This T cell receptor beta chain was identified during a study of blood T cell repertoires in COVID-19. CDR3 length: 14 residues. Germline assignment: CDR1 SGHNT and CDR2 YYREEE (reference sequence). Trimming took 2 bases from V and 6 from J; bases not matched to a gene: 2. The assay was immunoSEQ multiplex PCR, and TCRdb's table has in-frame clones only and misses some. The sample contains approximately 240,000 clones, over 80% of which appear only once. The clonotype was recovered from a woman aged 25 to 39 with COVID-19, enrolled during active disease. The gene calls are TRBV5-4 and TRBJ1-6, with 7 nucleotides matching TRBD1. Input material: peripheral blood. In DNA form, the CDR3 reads TGTGCCAGCAGCTTTAGGGGGCTTAATTCACCCCTCCACTTT. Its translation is CASSFRGLNSPLHF.